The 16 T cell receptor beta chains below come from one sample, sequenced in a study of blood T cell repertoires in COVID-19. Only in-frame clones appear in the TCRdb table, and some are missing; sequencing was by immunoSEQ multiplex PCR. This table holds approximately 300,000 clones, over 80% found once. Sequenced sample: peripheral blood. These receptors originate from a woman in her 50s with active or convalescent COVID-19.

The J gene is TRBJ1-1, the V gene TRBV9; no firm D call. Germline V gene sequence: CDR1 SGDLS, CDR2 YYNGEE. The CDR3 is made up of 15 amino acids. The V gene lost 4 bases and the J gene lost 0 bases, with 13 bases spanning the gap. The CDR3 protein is CASSPTHTMNTEAFF. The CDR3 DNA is TGTGCCAGCAGCCCAACACACACTATGAACACTGAAGCTTTCTTT. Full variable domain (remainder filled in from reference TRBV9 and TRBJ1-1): DSGVTQTPKHLITATGQRVTLRCSPRSGDLSVYWYQQSLDQGLQFLIQYYNGEERAKGNILERFSAQQFPDLHSELNLSSLELGDSALYFCASSPTHTMNTEAFFGQGTRLTVV.

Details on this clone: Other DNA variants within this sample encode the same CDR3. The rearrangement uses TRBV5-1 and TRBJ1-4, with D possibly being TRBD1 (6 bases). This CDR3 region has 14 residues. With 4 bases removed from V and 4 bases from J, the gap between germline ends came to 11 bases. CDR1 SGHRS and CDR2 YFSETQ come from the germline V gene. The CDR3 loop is CASSLGQLNEKLFF. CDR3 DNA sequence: TGCGCCAGCAGCCTAGGACAGCTTAATGAAAAACTGTTTTTT.

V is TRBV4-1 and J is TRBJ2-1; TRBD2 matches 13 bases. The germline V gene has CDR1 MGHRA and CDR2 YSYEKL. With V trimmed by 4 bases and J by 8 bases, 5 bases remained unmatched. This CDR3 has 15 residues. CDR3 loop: CASSPGLAGAYEQFF. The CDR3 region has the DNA TGCGCCAGCAGCCCCGGACTAGCGGGAGCGTATGAGCAGTTCTTC.

The CDR3 coding sequence is TGTGCCAGCAGCTTAAATAGGGGGGGTGAAGCTTTCTTT. Residues: CASSLNRGGEAFF. The chain uses TRBV7-3 and TRBJ1-1, with D possibly TRBD1 on 6 matching bases. The CDR3 is 13 amino acids. Trimming removed 1 base from V and 7 bases from J, with 10 bases in between. Germline assignment: CDR1 SGHTA and CDR2 FQGTGA.

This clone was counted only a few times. CDR3 in amino acids: CASSLQGAANTEAFF. DNA for the CDR3: TGTGCCAGCAGTTTACAGGGAGCGGCGAACACTGAAGCTTTCTTT. The J gene is TRBJ1-1, the V gene TRBV2; possible D gene TRBD1, 6 bases. The CDR3 runs 15 residues. In germline, CDR1 is SNHLY, CDR2 FYNNEI. V lost 5 bases and J lost 1, with 14 bases in between.

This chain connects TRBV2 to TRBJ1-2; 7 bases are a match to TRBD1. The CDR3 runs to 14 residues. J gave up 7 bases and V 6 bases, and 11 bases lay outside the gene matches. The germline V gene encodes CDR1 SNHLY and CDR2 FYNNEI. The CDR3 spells CASRDRTSSGGYTF. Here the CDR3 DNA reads TGTGCCAGCAGGGACAGGACGTCGTCCGGTGGCTACACCTTC.

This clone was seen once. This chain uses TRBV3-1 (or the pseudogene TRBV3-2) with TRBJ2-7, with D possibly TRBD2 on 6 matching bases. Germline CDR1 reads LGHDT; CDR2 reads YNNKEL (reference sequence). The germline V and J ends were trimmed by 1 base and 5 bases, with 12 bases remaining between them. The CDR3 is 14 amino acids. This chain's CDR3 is CASSQAGTSDEQYF. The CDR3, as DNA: TGTGCCAGCAGCCAAGCTGGGACTTCTGACGAGCAGTACTTC.

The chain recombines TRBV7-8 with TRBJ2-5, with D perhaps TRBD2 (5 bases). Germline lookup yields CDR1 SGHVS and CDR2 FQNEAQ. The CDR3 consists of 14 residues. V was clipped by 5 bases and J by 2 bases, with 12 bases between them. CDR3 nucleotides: TGTGCCAGCAGCCGTAACGGACTTCAAGAGACCCAGTACTTC. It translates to CASSRNGLQETQYF. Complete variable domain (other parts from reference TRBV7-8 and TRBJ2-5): GAGVSQSPRYKVAKRGQDVALRCDPISGHVSLFWYQQALGQGPEFLTYFQNEAQLDKSGLPSDRFFAERPEGSVSTLKIQRTQQEDSAVYLCASSRNGLQETQYFGPGTRLLVL.

CDR3 bases: TGTGCCAGCAGTAGCATAGCGGGAGGGAGGAATGAGCAGTTCTTC. It codes for CASSSIAGGRNEQFF. The genes are TRBV6-5 and TRBJ2-1; 11 nucleotides agree with TRBD2. The CDR3 runs 15 residues. Germline lookup yields CDR1 MNHEY and CDR2 SVGAGI. The trim removed 5 bases at V and 7 bases at J, leaving 7 bases unmatched.

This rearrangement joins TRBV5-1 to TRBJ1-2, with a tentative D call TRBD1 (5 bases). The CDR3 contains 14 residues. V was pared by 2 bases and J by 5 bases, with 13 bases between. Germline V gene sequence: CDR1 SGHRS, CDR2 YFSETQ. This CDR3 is CASSFASGAYGYTF. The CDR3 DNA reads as TGCGCCAGCAGCTTCGCGTCTGGGGCATATGGCTACACCTTC.

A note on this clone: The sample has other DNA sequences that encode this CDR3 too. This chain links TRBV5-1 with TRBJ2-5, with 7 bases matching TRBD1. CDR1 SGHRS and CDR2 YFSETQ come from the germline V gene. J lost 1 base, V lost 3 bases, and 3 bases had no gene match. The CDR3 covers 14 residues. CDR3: CASSSGQLQETQYF. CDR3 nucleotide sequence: TGCGCCAGCAGCTCGGGACAGCTCCAAGAGACCCAGTACTTC.

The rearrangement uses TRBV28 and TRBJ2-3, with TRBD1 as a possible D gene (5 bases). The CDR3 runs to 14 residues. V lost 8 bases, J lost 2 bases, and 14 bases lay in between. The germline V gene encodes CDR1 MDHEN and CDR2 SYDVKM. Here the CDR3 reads CASGHQGNTDTQYF. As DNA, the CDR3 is TGTGCCAGCGGCCATCAGGGAAACACAGATACGCAGTATTTT.

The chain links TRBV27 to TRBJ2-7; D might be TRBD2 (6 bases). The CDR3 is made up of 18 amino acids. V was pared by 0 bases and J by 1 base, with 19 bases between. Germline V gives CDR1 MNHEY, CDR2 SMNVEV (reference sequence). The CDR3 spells CASSLSIPAYSGSYEQYF. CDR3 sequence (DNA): TGTGCCAGCAGTTTATCGATCCCTGCGTACAGCGGGTCCTACGAGCAGTACTTC.

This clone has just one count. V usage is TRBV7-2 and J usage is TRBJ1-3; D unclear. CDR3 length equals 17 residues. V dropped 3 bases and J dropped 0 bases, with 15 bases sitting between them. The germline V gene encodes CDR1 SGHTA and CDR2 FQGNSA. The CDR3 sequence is CASSLSSGLSSGNTIYF. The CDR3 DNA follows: TGTGCCAGCAGCTTGTCGAGCGGCTTAAGCTCTGGAAACACCATATATTTT.

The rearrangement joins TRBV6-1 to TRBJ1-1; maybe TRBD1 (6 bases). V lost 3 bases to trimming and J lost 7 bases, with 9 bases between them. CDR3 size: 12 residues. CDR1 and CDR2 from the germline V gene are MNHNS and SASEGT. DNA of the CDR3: TGTGCCAGCAGTGAGGGACACATTGAAGCTTTCTTT. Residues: CASSEGHIEAFF.

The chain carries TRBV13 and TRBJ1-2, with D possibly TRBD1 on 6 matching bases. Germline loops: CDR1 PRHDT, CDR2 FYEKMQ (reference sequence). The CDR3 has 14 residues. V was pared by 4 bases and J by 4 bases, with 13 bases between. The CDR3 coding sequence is TGTGCCAGCAGCTCAGGGGTGGGGGGCTATGGCTACACCTTC. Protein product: CASSSGVGGYGYTF.